The 15 T cell receptor beta chains below all came from one sample that was sequenced in a study of blood T cell repertoires in COVID-19. Clones were read by immunoSEQ multiplex PCR, and TCRdb kept only the in-frame ones, dropping some. The sample records about 200,000 clones, roughly 88% being singletons. Sequencing was carried out using PBMCs or T cells enriched from blood (not recorded which). The receptor source for this set is a man aged 35 to 55 with acute COVID-19.

J is TRBJ1-2 and V is TRBV2; no clear D. Germline values: CDR1 SNHLY, CDR2 FYNNEI. V was shortened by 6 bases and J by 3 bases, with 14 bases between the two germline ends. The CDR3 runs to 14 residues. This CDR3 reads CASRLEVADYGYTF. DNA of the CDR3: TGTGCCAGCAGGCTCGAGGTAGCGGACTATGGCTACACCTTC.

The rearrangement uses TRBV10-3 and TRBJ1-5; tentatively, D is TRBD1 (5 bases). This CDR3 region has 16 residues. The germline V and J ends were trimmed by 4 bases and 1 base, with 14 bases remaining between them. Germline V lookup: CDR1 ENHRY, CDR2 SYGVKD. The CDR3 sequence: CAISASGEGSNQPQHF. CDR3 DNA: TGTGCCATCAGTGCGTCGGGGGAGGGGAGCAATCAGCCCCAGCATTTT.

The gene calls are TRBV10-1 and TRBJ2-1; D not certain. V gave up 2 bases and J gave up 9 bases, with 14 bases separating them. The CDR3 length is 14 residues. Germline V gene data show CDR1 as WNHNN and CDR2 as SYGVQD (reference sequence). The CDR3 DNA reads as TGCGCCAGCAGTGAGAACCTAAACGGTGGTGAGCAGTTCTTC. Encoded protein: CASSENLNGGEQFF.

J is TRBJ2-2 and V is TRBV19, with 7 bases matching TRBD2. The ends lost 0 bases at V and 6 bases at J; junction bases unmatched: 16. This CDR3 is 19 amino acids long. From germline, CDR1 is LNHDA and CDR2 SQIVND (reference sequence). DNA of the CDR3: TGTGCCAGTAGTATAGATGGAGGCGCGGCGGGAGCGGTGCCCGGGGAGCTGTTTTTT. This translates into CASSIDGGAAGAVPGELFF.

The rearrangement uses TRBV6-5 and TRBJ1-2; TRBD1 agrees at 8 bases. V lost 8 bases and J lost 4; bases outside the gene matches: 12. Germline values: CDR1 MNHEY, CDR2 SVGAGI. The CDR3 runs to 15 residues. This chain's CDR3 is CASGRASDRGYGYTF. CDR3 sequence (DNA): TGTGCCAGCGGACGAGCCAGTGACAGGGGCTATGGCTACACCTTC.

V gene TRBV5-5 combines with J gene TRBJ2-2, with D possibly being TRBD1 (6 bases). The V gene lost 4 bases and the J gene lost 2 bases, with 12 bases spanning the gap. Germline CDR1 reads SGHKS; CDR2 reads YYEKEE (reference sequence). This CDR3 spans 15 amino acids. CDR3 bases: TGTGCCAGCAGCCTCCCGGGACAAAACACCGGGGAGCTGTTTTTT. Translation gives CASSLPGQNTGELFF. The full variable domain, rest sourced from reference TRBV5-5 and TRBJ2-2, is DAGVTQSPTHLIKTRGQQVTLRCSPISGHKSVSWYQQVLGQGPQFIFQYYEKEERGRGNFPDRFSARQFPNYSSELNVNALLLGDSALYLCASSLPGQNTGELFFGEGSRLTVL.

J is TRBJ2-1 and V is TRBV9; D may be TRBD1 (6 bases). CDR1 SGDLS and CDR2 YYNGEE come from the germline V gene. The CDR3 has 17 amino acids. The V end was cut by 2 bases, the J end by 0 bases, with 15 bases between. DNA of the CDR3: TGTGCCAGCAGCGTCCAATCCGACAGGACCTCCTACAATGAGCAGTTCTTC. The encoded protein is CASSVQSDRTSYNEQFF.

The V call is TRBV7-9, the J call TRBJ1-1, with 7 bases fitting TRBD1. The CDR3 is made up of 15 amino acids. Germline V gene lookup returns CDR1 SEHNR and CDR2 FQNEAQ (reference sequence). The trim removed 0 bases at V and 5 bases at J, leaving 6 bases unmatched. CDR3 protein: CASSLATGTRTEAFF. The CDR3 DNA reads TGTGCCAGCAGCTTAGCGACAGGGACAAGGACTGAAGCTTTCTTT.

This clone was detected a few times. V and J are TRBV24-1 and TRBJ1-2; a possible D gene is TRBD1 (6 bases). CDR1 and CDR2 from the germline V gene are KGHDR and SFDVKD. The ends were cut back, 4 bases at V and 7 bases at J, with 30 bases in the middle. CDR3 length equals 19 residues. CDR3 DNA sequence: TGTGCCACCAGTGACCCGTCTAGCGGCGGGACAATCGAGTTCGCTGGCTACACCTTC. This codes for CATSDPSSGGTIEFAGYTF.

The chain has TRBV29-1 and TRBJ1-1; TRBD1 agrees at 7 bases. This CDR3 is 11 amino acids long. Germline lookup yields CDR1 SQVTM and CDR2 ANQGSEA. J was trimmed by 7 bases and V by 3 bases; bases with no gene match: 2. The CDR3: CSVDWTGEAFF. In DNA form, the CDR3 reads TGCAGCGTTGATTGGACAGGTGAAGCTTTCTTT.

The chain couples TRBV9 to TRBJ2-1; unclear D gene. The V gene's germline CDR1 is SGDLS and CDR2 YYNGEE. V was clipped by 0 bases and J by 3 bases, with 4 bases between them. The CDR3 loop spans 13 amino acids. The CDR3 here is CASSVGDYNEQFF. CDR3 DNA sequence: TGTGCCAGCAGCGTAGGAGACTACAATGAGCAGTTCTTC.

The chain carries TRBV7-9 and TRBJ1-5; no clear D gene. Per germline, CDR1 SEHNR and CDR2 FQNEAQ (reference sequence). V was trimmed by 1 base and J by 7 bases, leaving 14 bases between them. This CDR3 comprises 15 residues. The CDR3 bases are TGTGCCAGCAGCTTAGATGGAGGCGGAGGGCAGCCCCAGCATTTT. It encodes CASSLDGGGGQPQHF.

The genes are TRBV6-5 and TRBJ2-1, with D possibly TRBD2 on 5 matching bases. Germline assignment: CDR1 MNHEY and CDR2 SVGAGI. Trimming left V 11 bases short and J 9 bases short, with 20 bases between. This CDR3 comprises 13 residues. CDR3 coding DNA: TGTGCCTCCCGGGATCCCCCCTCGGGTGAGCAGTTCTTC. Protein: CASRDPPSGEQFF.

CDR3 loop: CASSRGLAGGETQYF. CDR3 bases: TGTGCCAGCAGCCGGGGACTAGCGGGAGGAGAGACCCAGTACTTC. V and J are TRBV11-2 and TRBJ2-5; TRBD2 aligns across 15 bases. The germline CDR1 and CDR2 sequences are SGHAT and FQNNGV. Losses at the gene ends were 5 bases for V and 4 bases for J; bases not matched to a gene: 2. The CDR3 loop spans 15 amino acids.

The rearrangement joins TRBV5-4 to TRBJ1-5; 9 bases map to TRBD1. The J segment lost 6 bases and the V segment lost 0 bases, leaving 4 bases of the junction unmatched. The CDR3 covers 15 residues. The V gene's germline CDR1 is SGHNT and CDR2 YYREEE (reference sequence). CDR3 residues: CASSLGGTGSQPQHF. DNA of the CDR3: TGTGCCAGCAGCTTGGGCGGGACAGGGAGTCAGCCCCAGCATTTT.